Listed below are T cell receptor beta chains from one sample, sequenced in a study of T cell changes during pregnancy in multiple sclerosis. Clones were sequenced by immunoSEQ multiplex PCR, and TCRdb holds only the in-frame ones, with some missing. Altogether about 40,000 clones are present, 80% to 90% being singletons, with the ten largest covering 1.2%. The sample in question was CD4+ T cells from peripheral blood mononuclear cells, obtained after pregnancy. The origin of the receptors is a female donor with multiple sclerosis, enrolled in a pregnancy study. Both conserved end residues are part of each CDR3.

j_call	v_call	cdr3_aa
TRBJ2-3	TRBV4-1	CASSQGGGLAGKDTQYF
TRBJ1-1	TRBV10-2	CASGNNRERAFF
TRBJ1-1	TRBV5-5	CASSLLDRGLAEAFF
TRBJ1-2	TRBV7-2	CASSYRDSIEHGYTF
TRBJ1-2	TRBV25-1	CASSPGQGLYGYTF
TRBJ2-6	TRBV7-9	CASSLVGRAGANVLTF
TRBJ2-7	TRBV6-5	CASSLDRDVNSEQYF
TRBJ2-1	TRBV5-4	CASSPRGGHNEQFF
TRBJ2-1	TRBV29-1	CSVEIRVLLF
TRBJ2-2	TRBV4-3	CASSQVLAGNANTGELFF
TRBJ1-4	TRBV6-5	CASSPGFNEKLFF
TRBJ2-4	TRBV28	CASSLGGAPFLAKNIQYF
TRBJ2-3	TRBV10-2	CASSESGGFTDTQYF
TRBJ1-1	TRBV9	CASSPAGQMNTEAFF
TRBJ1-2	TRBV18	CASSADRVDYGYTF
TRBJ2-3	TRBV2	CASSESLGGSKDTQYF
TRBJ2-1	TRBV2	CASSEGGEQFF
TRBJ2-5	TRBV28	CASSGGLAEGSQETQYF
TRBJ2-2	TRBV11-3	CASSSSGSRAGELFF
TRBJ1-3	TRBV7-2	CASSFAPGEGNTIYF
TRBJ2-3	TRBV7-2	CASSLAGTGSTDTQYF
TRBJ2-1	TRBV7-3	CASSSRLGGYNEQFF
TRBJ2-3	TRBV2	CASRSLDTQYF
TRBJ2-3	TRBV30	CAWSGASTDTQYF
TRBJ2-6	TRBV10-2	CASSETSGQDFSGANVLTF
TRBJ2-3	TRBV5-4	CASSTSSGSSTQYF
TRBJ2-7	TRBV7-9	CASSPGLAGGDEQYF
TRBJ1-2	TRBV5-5	CASSAGVNYGYTF
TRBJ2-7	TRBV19	CASSRQEGSYEQYF
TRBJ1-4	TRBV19	CASSPPDRLNEKLFF
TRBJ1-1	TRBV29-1	CSVTGETEAFF
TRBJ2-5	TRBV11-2	CASSLDSPQETQYF
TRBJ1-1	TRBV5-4	CASVSDGTGNTEAFF
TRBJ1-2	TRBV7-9	CASSYGTGVPNYGYTF
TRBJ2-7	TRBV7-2	CASSSVAGGYEQYF
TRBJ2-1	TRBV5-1	CASSRGLLGEQFF
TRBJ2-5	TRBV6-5	CASSRGQGTETQYF
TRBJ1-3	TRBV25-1	CASSVYRASSGNTIYF
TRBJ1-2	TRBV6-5	CASTTANYGYTF
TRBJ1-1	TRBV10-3	CATTGQGAPNTEAFF
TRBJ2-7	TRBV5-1	CASKAGGLQYEQYF
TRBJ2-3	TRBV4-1	CASRRPGADTQYF
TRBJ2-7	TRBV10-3	CAIVRLEDFEQYF
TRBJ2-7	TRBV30	CAWTPGWTSGIPGREQYF
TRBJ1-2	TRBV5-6	CASSPGAVFNYGYTF
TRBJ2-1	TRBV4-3	CASSPRTSGYNEQFF
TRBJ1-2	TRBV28	CASTQQGAPEEGYTF
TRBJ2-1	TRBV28	CASSSASGSPNEQFF
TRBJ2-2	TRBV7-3	CASSSQSGKAGELFF
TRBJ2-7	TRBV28	CASRITSGGYEQYF
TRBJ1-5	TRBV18	CASSPDRGPNQPQHF
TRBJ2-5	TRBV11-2	CASSSRLAGEGETQYF